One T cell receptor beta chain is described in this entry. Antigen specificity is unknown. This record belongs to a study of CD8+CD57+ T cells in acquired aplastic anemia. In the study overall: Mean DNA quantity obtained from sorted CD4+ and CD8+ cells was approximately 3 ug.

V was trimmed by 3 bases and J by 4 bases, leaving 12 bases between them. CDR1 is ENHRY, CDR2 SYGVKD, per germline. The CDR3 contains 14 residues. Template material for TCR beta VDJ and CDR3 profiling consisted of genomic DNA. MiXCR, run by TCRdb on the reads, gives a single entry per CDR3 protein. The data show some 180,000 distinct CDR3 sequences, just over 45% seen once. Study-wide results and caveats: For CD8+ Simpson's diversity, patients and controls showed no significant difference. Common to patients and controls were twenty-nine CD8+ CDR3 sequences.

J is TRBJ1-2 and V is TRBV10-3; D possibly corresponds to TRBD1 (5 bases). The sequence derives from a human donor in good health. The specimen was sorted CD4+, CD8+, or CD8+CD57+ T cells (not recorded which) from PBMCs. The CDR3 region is CAISDPTDSYGYTF. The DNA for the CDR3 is TGTGCCATCAGTGATCCGACAGATAGCTATGGCTACACCTTC.